A selection of T cell receptor beta chains follows, all from one sample in a study of T-cell memory formation after mild COVID-19. TCRdb re-called the 5' RACE reads through MiXCR, storing one row per CDR3 protein. This sample has around 400,000 distinct CDR3 sequences; more than 20% occur once, and the top ten carry around 8.8%. The sample was PBMCs or a T cell subset sorted from them (not recorded which). These receptors came from an adult woman who had mild COVID-19 (a few samples of this study predate the infection). Cell type and time point are not known. Each CDR3 is given without its conserved first and last residue. The order of the fields is CDR3 protein, V gene.

ASSVVRLAGVNEQF | TRBV9
ATSERGTGHNQPQH | TRBV24-1
ASSVTGTGNTIY | TRBV28
ASSPRLRENIQY | TRBV4-3
ASSSQGGASVEQY | TRBV6-6
ASSPLGRAADTQY | TRBV19
ATSDSLDRGLRVYNEQF | TRBV24-1
ASSVTGASTDTQY | TRBV9
ASTQPGSYYGYT | TRBV12-3/TRBV12-4
ASSAPGARLDTEAF | TRBV12-3/TRBV12-4
ARRGDRSSYEQY | TRBV30
ASSSRYRDKQETQY | TRBV5-6
ASSVAGTRGTDTQY | TRBV9
ASSYARTSGNPSYNEQF | TRBV2
ASSQTQQYQETQY | TRBV5-1
ASSYQPPGASGGDEQY | TRBV25-1
ASSPWEGTSSGNTIY | TRBV27
ASSTGLAGYTDTQY | TRBV7-2
ASSYNSGSEEQY | TRBV7-2
ASNLDRGLETQY | TRBV5-6
ASSYRQGRNQPQH | TRBV6-5
ASKSAYSSSGNTIY | TRBV2
ASSLFLEGLY | TRBV12-3/TRBV12-4
AWSGLAGGVQTQY | TRBV30
ASSLGPTGGNYEQY | TRBV11-2
ASRGRGQGYEQF | TRBV7-2
ASSITGGAGEAF | TRBV18
ASSEGRVVYEQY | TRBV25-1
AWSVGAPEQF | TRBV30
ATSLSWAGDTQY | TRBV24-1
AISELGRGADTQY | TRBV10-3
SVIPAVAEAF | TRBV29-1
ASTSLVGRETEAF | TRBV10-3
ASSPARNEQF | TRBV4-1
ASSPGTVSDQPQH | TRBV4-1
ASGLVPWGRDSYGYT | TRBV12-5
ASSFPAGEQY | TRBV27
ASSSLAGADTQY | TRBV5-1
ASSLSWERETQY | TRBV7-9
ASSSGTVAGYT | TRBV5-6
ASSWALGRREGPEQY | TRBV7-9
ASSYARLRGLEKLF | TRBV12-3/TRBV12-4
SVLRQTNEKLF | TRBV29-1
ASSLGTSGITGELF | TRBV5-1
ATRGPEQY | TRBV6-1
ASSVAGGPREQY | TRBV9
ATRIGDPGYT | TRBV18
ASSRTGSGTYEQY | TRBV18
ASSSGTSGFSGELF | TRBV12-3/TRBV12-4